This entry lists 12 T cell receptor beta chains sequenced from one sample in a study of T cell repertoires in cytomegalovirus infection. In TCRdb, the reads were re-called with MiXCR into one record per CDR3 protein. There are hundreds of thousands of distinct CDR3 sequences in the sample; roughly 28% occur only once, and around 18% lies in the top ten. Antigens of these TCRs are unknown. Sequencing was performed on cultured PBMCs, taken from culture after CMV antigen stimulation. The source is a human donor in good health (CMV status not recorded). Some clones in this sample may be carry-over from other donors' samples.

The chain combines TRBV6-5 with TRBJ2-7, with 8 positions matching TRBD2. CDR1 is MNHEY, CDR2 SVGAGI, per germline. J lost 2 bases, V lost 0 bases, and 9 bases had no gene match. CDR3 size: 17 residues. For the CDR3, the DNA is TGTGCCAGCAGTTACTCGAGATATAGCGGGGTCGCCTACGAGCAGTACTTC. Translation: CASSYSRYSGVAYEQYF.

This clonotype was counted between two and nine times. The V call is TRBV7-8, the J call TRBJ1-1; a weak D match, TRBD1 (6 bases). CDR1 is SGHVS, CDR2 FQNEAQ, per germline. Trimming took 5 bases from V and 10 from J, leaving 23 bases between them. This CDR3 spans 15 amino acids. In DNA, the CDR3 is TGTGCCAGCAGCCGGCAGGGGAGGCCTAACGTAGGAGCTTTCTTT. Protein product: CASSRQGRPNVGAFF.

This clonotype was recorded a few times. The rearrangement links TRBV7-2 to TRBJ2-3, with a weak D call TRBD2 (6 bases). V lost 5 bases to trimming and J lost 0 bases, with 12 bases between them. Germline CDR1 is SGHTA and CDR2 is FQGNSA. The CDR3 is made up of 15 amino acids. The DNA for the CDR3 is TGTGCCAGCAGCCCCTTCGGGACTAGCACAGATACGCAGTATTTT. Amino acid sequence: CASSPFGTSTDTQYF.

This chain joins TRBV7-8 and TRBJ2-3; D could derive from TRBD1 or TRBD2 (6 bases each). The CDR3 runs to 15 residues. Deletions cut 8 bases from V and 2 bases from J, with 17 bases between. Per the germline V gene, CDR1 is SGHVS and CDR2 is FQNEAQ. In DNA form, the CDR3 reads TGTGCCAGCCGATACGGACGGGGGCCCACAGATACGCAGTATTTT. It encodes CASRYGRGPTDTQYF.

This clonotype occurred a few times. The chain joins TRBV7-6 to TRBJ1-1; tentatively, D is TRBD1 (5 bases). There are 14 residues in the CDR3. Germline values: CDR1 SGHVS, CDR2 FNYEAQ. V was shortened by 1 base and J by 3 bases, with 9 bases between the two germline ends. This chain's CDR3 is CASSLEVGDTEAFF. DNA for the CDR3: TGTGCCAGCAGCTTAGAGGTGGGGGACACTGAAGCTTTCTTT.

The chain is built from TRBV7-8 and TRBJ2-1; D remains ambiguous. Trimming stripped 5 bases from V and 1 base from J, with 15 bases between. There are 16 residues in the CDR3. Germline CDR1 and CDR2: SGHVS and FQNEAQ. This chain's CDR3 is CASSEDPLMSYNEQFF. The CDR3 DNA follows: TGTGCCAGCAGCGAAGACCCGCTAATGTCCTACAATGAGCAGTTCTTC.

Written as DNA, the CDR3 is TGTGCCAGCAGAGATCCGGGACAGGGCACAGATACGCAGTATTTT. It encodes CASRDPGQGTDTQYF. The V call is TRBV11-2, the J call TRBJ2-3; 8 bases match TRBD1. The CDR3 loop spans 15 amino acids. Trimming at V came to 6 bases and at J to 1 base, leaving 6 bases not matched to a gene. Germline V gene lookup returns CDR1 SGHAT and CDR2 FQNNGV.

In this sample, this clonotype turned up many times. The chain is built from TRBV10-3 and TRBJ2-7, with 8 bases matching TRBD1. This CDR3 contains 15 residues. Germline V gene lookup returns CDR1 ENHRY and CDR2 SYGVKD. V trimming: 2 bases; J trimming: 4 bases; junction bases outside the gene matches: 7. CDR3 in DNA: TGTGCCATCAGTGAGGCAACGACAGGGGTGTACGAGCAGTACTTC. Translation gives CAISEATTGVYEQYF.

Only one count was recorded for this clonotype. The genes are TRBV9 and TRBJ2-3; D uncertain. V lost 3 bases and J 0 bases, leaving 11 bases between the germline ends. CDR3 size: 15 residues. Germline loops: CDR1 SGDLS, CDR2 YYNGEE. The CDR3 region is CASSAITSSTDTQYF. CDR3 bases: TGTGCCAGCAGCGCTATAACTTCCAGCACAGATACGCAGTATTTT.

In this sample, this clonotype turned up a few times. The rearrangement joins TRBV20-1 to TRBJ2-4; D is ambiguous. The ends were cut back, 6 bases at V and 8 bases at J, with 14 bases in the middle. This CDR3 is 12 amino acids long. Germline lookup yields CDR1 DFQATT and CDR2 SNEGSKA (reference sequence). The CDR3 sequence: CSAQTSWDIQYF. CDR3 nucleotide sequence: TGCAGTGCCCAGACATCCTGGGACATTCAGTACTTC.

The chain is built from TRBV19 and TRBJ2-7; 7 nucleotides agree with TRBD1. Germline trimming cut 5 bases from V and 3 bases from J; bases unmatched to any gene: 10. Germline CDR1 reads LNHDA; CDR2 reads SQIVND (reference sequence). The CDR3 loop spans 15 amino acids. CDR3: CASSSTGTAYYEQYF. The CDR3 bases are TGTGCCAGTAGTTCGACCGGGACAGCTTACTACGAGCAGTACTTC.

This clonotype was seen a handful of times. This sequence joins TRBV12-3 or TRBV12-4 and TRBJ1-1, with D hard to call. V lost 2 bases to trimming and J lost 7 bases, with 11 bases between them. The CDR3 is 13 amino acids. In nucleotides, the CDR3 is TGTGCCAGCAGTTTACCGGGGAGTGGTGAAGCTTTCTTT. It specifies CASSLPGSGEAFF.